Listed below are T cell receptor beta chains from one sample, sequenced in a study of T cells after yellow fever vaccination. TCRdb reanalysed the 5' RACE reads using MiXCR and keeps one entry per CDR3 protein. The sample has some 560,000 distinct CDR3 sequences; 17% are singletons. Sample: PBMCs, taken roughly 5 days after the first yellow fever vaccination. These receptors were taken from a young man who received the YFV17D yellow fever vaccine. Both conserved end residues are part of each CDR3. The D gene is left open where the match is weak. The size field is filled for only some rows; it gives once, few, many or a size class.

TRBV9	TRBJ2-2	few	-	TGTGCCAGCAGCGCGACGGTGAACACCGGGGAGCTGTTTTTT	CASSATVNTGELFF
TRBV27	TRBJ1-1	few	-	TGTGCCAGCAGTTTACTCCTTGGGGCCGAAGCTTTCTTT	CASSLLLGAEAFF
TRBV12-3/TRBV12-4	TRBJ1-6	few	-	TGTGCCAGCAGTATCAGGGGAGGTAATTCACCCCTCCACTTT	CASSIRGGNSPLHF
TRBV7-8	TRBJ2-5	few	TRBD2	TGTGCCAGCAGCTTAGGAGGACTAGGGTCAGAGACCCAGTACTTC	CASSLGGLGSETQYF
TRBV24-1	TRBJ1-1	-	-	TGTGCCACCAGTGGGGGCCTGATGGGGGAAGCTTTCTTT	CATSGGLMGEAFF
TRBV5-4	TRBJ2-3	few	TRBD2	TGTGCCAGCAGCTTGCGACTAGCGGGCTCAGGAAGCACAGATACGCAGTATTTT	CASSLRLAGSGSTDTQYF
TRBV7-2	TRBJ1-5	few	-	TGTGCCAGCAGCTTAGCCAGGGATGGAGATCAGCCCCAGCATTTT	CASSLARDGDQPQHF
TRBV5-4	TRBJ2-2	-	TRBD1	TGTGCCAGCAGGAAGGGACAGGGCAAGGACGGGGAGCTGTTTTTT	CASRKGQGKDGELFF
TRBV28	TRBJ2-3	few	TRBD1	TGTGCCAGCACCCCGACAGGGGGACTCTGGGCAGATACGCAGTATTTT	CASTPTGGLWADTQYF
TRBV12-3/TRBV12-4	TRBJ1-1	-	-	TGTGCCAGCAGTCAGTTGATCCCTGAAGCTTTCTTT	CASSQLIPEAFF
TRBV5-1	TRBJ2-1	many	-	TGCGCCAGCAGCAGATCCCCCCAGGACAATGAGCAGTTCTTC	CASSRSPQDNEQFF
TRBV10-3	TRBJ1-2	many	TRBD1	TGTGCCATCAGTAAGAGAGTTGACAGGGGGCCCTATGGCTACACCTTC	CAISKRVDRGPYGYTF
TRBV12-3/TRBV12-4	TRBJ2-3	few	-	TGTGCCAGCGGCCCCTCCAGATCAACAGATACGCAGTATTTT	CASGPSRSTDTQYF
TRBV5-5	TRBJ2-5	-	-	TGTGCCAGCAGCTTGGTTTGGGGGGCACAAGAGACCCAGTACTTC	CASSLVWGAQETQYF